The 21 T cell receptor beta chains below were found in one sample sequenced in a study of cytomegalovirus exposure and HLA in healthy donors (dated by TCRdb to about 2017). Library preparation used the immunoSEQ multiplex PCR assay. For the multiplex PCR, a mixture combining 60 forward primers for TCR Vbeta segments and 13 reverse primers for TCR Jbeta segments was used. The immuneACCESS repertoire file appears here via TCRdb, limited to in-frame rearrangements. These files lack a portion of the clones; in checked studies, under half of the deficit traces to unresolved V genes, and the cause of the others is not known. Across this sample there are 200,000 to 250,000 clones, with about 77% seen only once. Of the sample, less than 2% falls within the top ten clones. Sample: PBMCs. The receptors come from a woman aged 25 to 39 in good health and CMV-seronegative.

This chain links TRBV5-1 with TRBJ2-1; 14 bases align to TRBD2. Per germline, CDR1 SGHRS and CDR2 YFSETQ. The V and J ends lost 3 bases and 7 bases, in that order; junction bases with no gene match: 3. This CDR3 contains 15 residues. The CDR3 loop reads CASSSGLAGGNEQFF. The CDR3 DNA follows: TGCGCCAGCAGCTCTGGACTAGCGGGAGGTAATGAGCAGTTCTTC.

The chain links TRBV14 to TRBJ2-6; D is possibly TRBD1 (5 bases). This CDR3 is built from 17 residues. Germline CDR1 SGHDN, CDR2 FVKESK. Trimming removed 5 bases from V and 0 bases from J, with 14 bases in between. CDR3 amino acids: CASSKGHRTSGANVLTF. The DNA of the CDR3 is TGTGCCAGCAGCAAAGGGCACAGGACCTCTGGGGCCAACGTCCTGACTTTC.

The chain joins TRBV4-1 to TRBJ1-5; no clear D. CDR3 length: 13 residues. V was pared by 3 bases and J by 3 bases, with 6 bases between. Germline assignment: CDR1 MGHRA and CDR2 YSYEKL. CDR3 sequence reads: CASSQNINQPQHF. The CDR3 DNA follows: TGCGCCAGCAGCCAGAACATCAATCAGCCCCAGCATTTT.

This clone was detected only once. This chain links TRBV6-5 with TRBJ1-2; 10 bases are a match to TRBD1. The germline gives CDR1 MNHEY, CDR2 SVGAGI. The J segment lost 7 bases and the V segment lost 5 bases, leaving 4 bases of the junction unmatched. The CDR3 spans 13 residues. The CDR3 protein is CASSDRGPGGYTF. For the CDR3, the DNA is TGTGCCAGCAGTGACAGGGGGCCGGGTGGCTACACCTTC.

The chain combines TRBV15 with TRBJ1-4; no firm D call. Per germline, CDR1 LNHNV and CDR2 YYDKDF (reference sequence). The V end was cut by 6 bases, the J end by 6 bases, with 5 bases between. CDR3 length equals 11 residues. CDR3 protein: CATSSYEKLFF. In nucleotides, the CDR3 is TGTGCCACCAGTAGTTATGAAAAACTGTTTTTT.

The CDR3 region has the DNA TGTGCCAGCAGCTTAACCGACAGGGGGGACACTGAAGCTTTCTTT. This codes for CASSLTDRGDTEAFF. The chain uses TRBV11-1 and TRBJ1-1; TRBD1 aligns across 9 bases. V lost 2 bases, J lost 3 bases, and 4 bases stayed unmatched. CDR1 is SGHAT and CDR2 is FQDESV in the germline V gene (reference sequence). The CDR3 covers 15 residues.

This chain links TRBV6-6 with TRBJ1-1; tentatively, D is TRBD1 (5 bases). Trimming took 5 bases from V and 1 from J, leaving 8 bases between them. The CDR3 loop spans 13 amino acids. CDR1 is MNHNY, CDR2 SVGAGI, per germline (reference sequence). The CDR3 DNA reads TGTGCCAGCAGTCAGGGAAGGAACACTGAAGCTTTCTTT. Translation: CASSQGRNTEAFF.

This chain connects TRBV6-5 to TRBJ2-7, with 7 bases matching TRBD1. TRBJ2-5 explains the end of the DNA better; the J call may be wrong. The germline gives CDR1 MNHEY, CDR2 SVGAGI. The CDR3 contains 14 residues. For the CDR3, the DNA is TGTGCCAGACAGGGACAGCTAATTCAAGAGACCCAGTACTTC. It is translated as CARQGQLIQETQYF.

This chain connects TRBV6-5 to TRBJ1-2; TRBD1 aligns across 7 bases. The CDR3 has 13 amino acids. With V trimmed by 5 bases and J by 10 bases, 10 bases remained unmatched. Germline CDR1 and CDR2: MNHEY and SVGAGI. The CDR3 sequence: CASSEEQGLSYTF. CDR3 DNA: TGTGCCAGCAGTGAGGAACAGGGGCTCTCCTACACCTTC.

J is TRBJ2-1 and V is TRBV5-4, with 8 positions matching TRBD2. Trimming at V came to 2 bases and at J to 9 bases, leaving 10 bases not matched to a gene. Germline V gene sequence: CDR1 SGHNT, CDR2 YYREEE (reference sequence). The CDR3 covers 15 residues. The CDR3, as DNA: TGTGCCAGCAGCTTAAGCGGGGGATCTCTGGGTGAGCAGTTCTTC. Its translation is CASSLSGGSLGEQFF.

The chain recombines TRBV11-3 with TRBJ2-1; possible D gene TRBD1, 5 bases. Germline V gene lookup returns CDR1 SGHNT and CDR2 YENEEA. CDR3 size: 13 residues. The V gene lost 4 bases and the J gene lost 6 bases, with 10 bases spanning the gap. DNA of the CDR3: TGTGCCAGCAGCTGGGTTAGGGGCAATGAGCAGTTCTTC. Protein product: CASSWVRGNEQFF.

The gene calls are TRBV5-1 and TRBJ2-3; 8 bases match TRBD2. Germline V gene lookup returns CDR1 SGHRS and CDR2 YFSETQ. This CDR3 spans 14 amino acids. Trimming took 4 bases from V and 4 from J; bases not matched to a gene: 5. CDR3 nucleotide sequence: TGCGCCAGCAGCAGAGCGGGGGTTTCAGATACGCAGTATTTT. Protein product: CASSRAGVSDTQYF.

The chain is built from TRBV14 and TRBJ2-7; TRBD2 agrees at 8 bases. Trimming at V came to 3 bases and at J to 4 bases, leaving 11 bases not matched to a gene. This CDR3 has 16 residues. The germline CDR1 and CDR2 sequences are SGHDN and FVKESK. Written as DNA, the CDR3 is TGTGCCAGCAGCCAGTTGGGGAGCGGGGGCTATTACGAGCAGTACTTC. This encodes CASSQLGSGGYYEQYF.

The chain couples TRBV6-5 to TRBJ1-1, with 8 bases fitting TRBD1. The junction had 4 bases not matched to a gene; V was cut back by 4 bases and J by 3 bases. This CDR3 spans 14 amino acids. Germline CDR1 is MNHEY and CDR2 is SVGAGI. The CDR3: CASSWTGQDTEAFF. In nucleotides, the CDR3 is TGTGCCAGCAGTTGGACAGGGCAGGACACTGAAGCTTTCTTT.

V gene TRBV18 combines with J gene TRBJ2-5, with D perhaps matching TRBD1 (6 bases). CDR3 length: 15 residues. CDR1 is KGHSH, CDR2 LQKENI, per germline. Trimming removed 3 bases from V and 5 bases from J, with 16 bases in between. CDR3 DNA: TGTGCCAGCTCACCTAGACAGGTACGGCGGGAGACCCAGTACTTC. It specifies CASSPRQVRRETQYF.

This chain joins TRBV19 and TRBJ2-3, with D maybe TRBD1 (6 bases). Trimming removed 3 bases from V and 3 bases from J, with 13 bases in between. The germline V gene has CDR1 LNHDA and CDR2 SQIVND (reference sequence). The CDR3 is 15 amino acids. The CDR3 loop reads CASSIQGQTTDTQYF. The DNA for the CDR3 is TGTGCCAGTAGTATCCAAGGACAGACTACAGATACGCAGTATTTT.

The chain combines TRBV5-1 with TRBJ2-7, with 8 bases that match TRBD2. V trimming: 0 bases; J trimming: 3 bases; junction bases outside the gene matches: 11. Per germline, CDR1 SGHRS and CDR2 YFSETQ. The CDR3 contains 17 residues. The CDR3 DNA follows: TGCGCCAGCAGCTTGGGAGCGACCCAGCGGGAGAACTACGAGCAGTACTTC. This codes for CASSLGATQRENYEQYF.

This chain connects TRBV4-1 to TRBJ2-5; no reliable D call. The CDR3 runs to 14 residues. Germline lookup yields CDR1 MGHRA and CDR2 YSYEKL. Trimming pared 1 base from V and 4 bases from J, leaving 10 bases between. The CDR3: CASSQGVLAETQYF. In nucleotides, the CDR3 is TGCGCCAGCAGCCAAGGGGTTTTAGCAGAGACCCAGTACTTC.

This clone was counted a few times. The V gene is TRBV18, the J gene TRBJ2-1; TRBD2 is a possible D gene (6 bases). V lost 4 bases and J lost 3, with 10 bases in between. Looked up from germline, CDR1 is KGHSH and CDR2 is LQKENI. This CDR3 has 14 residues. The CDR3 region has the DNA TGTGCCAGCTCACTGTCCGGGGGCTACAATGAGCAGTTCTTC. Its translation is CASSLSGGYNEQFF.

The chain couples TRBV7-9 to TRBJ2-7, with D perhaps TRBD2 (5 bases). CDR1 is SEHNR, CDR2 FQNEAQ, per germline (reference sequence). V lost 1 base and J lost 6, with 10 bases in between. The CDR3 spans 13 residues. CDR3 amino acids: CASSLVLGGEQYF. CDR3 DNA sequence: TGTGCCAGCAGCTTAGTTCTAGGAGGCGAGCAGTACTTC.

This chain links TRBV18 with TRBJ2-5; 10 positions agree with TRBD2. Germline CDR1 is KGHSH and CDR2 is LQKENI. V shed 5 bases, J shed 4 bases, and the junction held 7 bases outside the gene matches. The CDR3 is 15 residues long. This CDR3 reads CASSDSGGARETQYF. The CDR3 nucleotides are TGTGCCAGCTCAGACAGCGGGGGGGCCCGAGAGACCCAGTACTTC.